This TCR beta chain was sequenced for a study of blood T cells in healthy people across ages. Study observations and caveats: There were more naive CD4+ cells and higher diversity in long-lived donors than in aged donors.

With a J-beta primer mix and a sample-barcoded 5' primer, a second PCR ran about 7 to 12 cycles. TCRdb processed the 5' RACE reads anew with MiXCR; each CDR3 protein has one entry. In the table there are 700,000 or so distinct CDR3 sequences, 22% of which are singletons. About this clonotype: As yet, its antigen is unknown.

Trimming removed 3 bases from V and 2 bases from J; junction bases left unmatched: 6. This CDR3 has 15 amino acids. The germline V gene encodes CDR1 DFQATT and CDR2 SNEGSKA (reference sequence). J is TRBJ2-1 and V is TRBV20-1, with 8 bases fitting TRBD2. This sequence originates from a man in his 70s in good health. The sequenced sample was blood. The CDR3 loop is CSASYVAGPYNEQFF. The CDR3 bases are TGCAGTGCTAGCTACGTAGCGGGACCCTACAATGAGCAGTTCTTC.